A selection of T cell receptor beta chains follows, all from one sample in a study of post-analysis software for immune sequencing data. A single record per CDR3 protein comes from TCRdb applying MiXCR to the PCR reads. The data hold under 900,000 distinct CDR3 sequences, with roughly 50% observed a single time. The sequenced material came from blood. Source of these receptors: a girl between 10 and 17 years old with multiple sclerosis. CDR3s include the opening cysteine and the closing phenylalanine or tryptophan. D genes are given only for firm matches. The size of a clone is reported for some rows only, either as once, few or many, or as a class for expanded clones.

few	TRBV6-9	11	TRBD2	TRBJ2-5	CASRTSGTQYF	TGTGCCAGCAGGACTAGCGGGACCCAGTACTTC
-	TRBV7-3	19	TRBD2	TRBJ2-3	CASSPTGRLAGVGTDTQYF	TGTGCCAGCAGTCCAACGGGTCGGCTAGCGGGAGTGGGCACAGATACGCAGTATTTT
once	TRBV12-5	13	-	TRBJ2-3	CASGFGPEVTQYF	TGTGCCAGTGGTTTCGGCCCCGAGGTGACGCAGTATTTT
many	TRBV12-3/TRBV12-4	14	TRBD2	TRBJ2-7	CASSSSGGTYEQYF	TGTGCCAGCAGTTCTAGCGGGGGGACCTACGAGCAGTACTTC
once	TRBV7-2	15	TRBD2	TRBJ2-7	CASSSGGGGPYEQYF	TGTGCCAGCAGCTCAGGAGGCGGGGGGCCATACGAGCAGTACTTC
few	TRBV20-1	15	-	TRBJ2-7	CSAITPSTPSYEQYF	TGCAGTGCCATAACGCCGTCGACACCGTCCTACGAGCAGTACTTC
-	TRBV15	14	-	TRBJ1-6	CATSPRQGNSPLHF	TGTGCCACCAGCCCGCGACAAGGGAATTCACCCCTCCACTTT
-	TRBV27	14	-	TRBJ2-1	CASSLAGHGNEQFF	TGTGCCAGCAGTTTAGCGGGTCACGGCAATGAGCAGTTCTTC
-	TRBV21-1	15	-	TRBJ2-7	CASSLRVPHKDEQYF	TGTGCCAGCAGCCTCCGGGTTCCGCATAAGGACGAGCAGTACTTC
few	TRBV7-3	13	-	TRBJ1-5	CASSLAPQQPQHF	TGTGCCAGCAGCTTAGCTCCACAACAGCCCCAGCATTTT
-	TRBV20-1	13	-	TRBJ2-7	CSARGRSYNEQYF	TGCAGTGCTAGAGGACGTTCCTACAATGAGCAGTACTTC
few	TRBV12-3/TRBV12-4	14	-	TRBJ1-1	CASSLQVRNTEAFF	TGTGCCAGCAGTTTACAGGTCCGAAACACTGAAGCTTTCTTT
few	TRBV10-3	14	-	TRBJ2-5	CAMSRGERQETQYF	TGTGCCATGTCAAGGGGGGAGAGACAAGAGACCCAGTACTTC
-	TRBV29-1	15	-	TRBJ2-6	CSVEDPGAGANVLTF	TGCAGCGTTGAAGATCCCGGGGCTGGGGCCAACGTCCTGACTTTC
-	TRBV12-3/TRBV12-4	11	-	TRBJ1-6	CASSSGLALHF	TGTGCCAGCAGCTCAGGGTTAGCCCTCCACTTT
-	TRBV3-1	16	TRBD2	TRBJ2-5	CASSQKSGGVKETQYF	TGTGCCAGCAGCCAAAAGAGCGGGGGGGTAAAAGAGACCCAGTACTTC
-	TRBV5-1	14	-	TRBJ2-1	CASSPSVVINEQFF	TGCGCCAGCAGCCCGTCCGTGGTAATAAATGAGCAGTTCTTC
few	TRBV7-2	13	-	TRBJ2-5	CASSYRVQETQYF	TGTGCCAGCAGCTACAGGGTACAAGAGACCCAGTACTTC
few	TRBV7-3	15	TRBD2	TRBJ2-1	CASSLAGGAGDEQFF	TGTGCCAGCAGCTTAGCGGGAGGTGCGGGGGATGAGCAGTTCTTC
-	TRBV6-1	15	TRBD2	TRBJ2-7	CASSTRGGSYNEQYF	TGTGCCAGCAGTACCCGGGGGGGGTCCTACAATGAGCAGTACTTC
few	TRBV20-1	15	-	TRBJ2-7	CSALDDRESSYEQYF	TGCAGTGCTCTGGACGACAGAGAAAGCTCCTACGAGCAGTACTTC
-	TRBV6-6	16	-	TRBJ1-1	CASSYPQQGRVTEAFF	TGTGCCAGCAGTTACCCTCAACAGGGAAGGGTGACTGAAGCTTTCTTT
-	TRBV20-1	15	-	TRBJ1-5	CSAGGFLEGNQPQHF	TGCAGTGCGGGCGGCTTTTTAGAGGGAAATCAGCCCCAGCATTTT
-	TRBV12-3/TRBV12-4	16	TRBD1	TRBJ1-5	CASSRRQGGFNQPQHF	TGTGCCAGCAGTCGGAGACAGGGGGGTTTCAATCAGCCCCAGCATTTT
-	TRBV5-1	13	-	TRBJ1-1	CASSLRGAGEAFF	TGCGCCAGCAGCTTGCGGGGGGCCGGTGAAGCTTTCTTT
-	TRBV18	16	TRBD2	TRBJ2-3	CASSPLAGGYTDTQYF	TGTGCCAGCTCCCCCCTAGCGGGGGGTTACACAGATACGCAGTATTTT
few	TRBV7-2	15	-	TRBJ2-3	CASRPTRGSTDTQYF	TGTGCCAGCAGACCTACCCGAGGGAGTACAGATACGCAGTATTTT
-	TRBV29-1	11	-	TRBJ1-1	CSGQRNTEAFF	TGCAGCGGGCAGAGGAACACTGAAGCTTTCTTT
few	TRBV20-1	11	-	TRBJ1-4	CSARETGRLFF	TGCAGTGCTAGAGAAACAGGGCGGCTGTTTTTT
few	TRBV29-1	14	-	TRBJ2-5	CSVELGAAVETQYF	TGCAGCGTTGAATTGGGAGCAGCGGTGGAGACCCAGTACTTC
few	TRBV4-1	15	-	TRBJ1-2	CASSPIARGLVGYTF	TGCGCCAGCAGCCCAATTGCGAGAGGACTAGTGGGCTACACCTTC
few	TRBV11-1	14	-	TRBJ2-3	CASSFWGLTDTQYF	TGTGCCAGCAGCTTCTGGGGACTCACAGATACGCAGTATTTT
-	TRBV11-1	15	-	TRBJ1-1	CASSLKWGAGTEAFF	TGTGCCAGCAGCTTAAAGTGGGGCGCGGGCACTGAAGCTTTCTTT
-	TRBV20-1	17	-	TRBJ2-1	CSARGGIGVSLYNEQFF	TGCAGTGCTAGAGGCGGAATAGGGGTCTCCCTCTACAATGAGCAGTTCTTC
few	TRBV14	16	TRBD2	TRBJ2-7	CASSQASLAGSYEQYF	TGTGCCAGCAGCCAAGCCTCACTAGCGGGATCTTACGAGCAGTACTTC
-	TRBV5-1	15	TRBD1	TRBJ1-2	CASSSSTGVLSGYTF	TGCGCCAGCAGCTCTTCGACAGGGGTATTATCCGGCTACACCTTC
-	TRBV10-3	16	TRBD2	TRBJ2-3	CAIRETSGRGADTQYF	TGTGCCATCAGGGAGACTAGCGGGAGAGGTGCAGATACGCAGTATTTT
-	TRBV12-3/TRBV12-4	15	-	TRBJ2-7	CASSLRASRAYEQYF	TGTGCCAGCAGTTTAAGGGCTTCTAGGGCCTACGAGCAGTACTTC
-	TRBV27	13	TRBD1	TRBJ1-4	CASSGQGGEKLFF	TGTGCCAGCAGCGGACAGGGGGGAGAAAAACTGTTTTTT
-	TRBV20-1	15	-	TRBJ1-2	CSARGDTTLNYGYTF	TGCAGTGCTAGAGGGGACACTACCTTGAACTATGGCTACACCTTC
-	TRBV20-1	14	-	TRBJ2-1	CSGVGTRGYNEQFF	TGCAGTGGGGTCGGGACTCGCGGGTACAATGAGCAGTTCTTC
-	TRBV5-1	16	-	TRBJ2-3	CASSGRRDSFTDTQYF	TGCGCCAGCAGCGGCCGCCGGGACTCCTTCACAGATACGCAGTATTTT
-	TRBV4-2	16	-	TRBJ2-7	CASSQGRAGNPYEQYF	TGTGCCAGCAGCCAAGGGCGGGCGGGAAACCCCTACGAGCAGTACTTC
few	TRBV20-1	17	TRBD2	TRBJ2-1	CSAIPLSGGSSYNEQFF	TGCAGTGCTATACCGTTGAGCGGGGGTAGCTCCTACAATGAGCAGTTCTTC
-	TRBV14	16	-	TRBJ2-6	CASSQATYSGANVLAF	TGTGCCAGCAGCCAAGCAACTTATTCTGGGGCCAACGTCCTGGCTTTC
-	TRBV20-1	14	TRBD2	TRBJ2-3	CSAGVSLYSGGQYF	TGCAGTGCAGGGGTCAGCCTTTATTCGGGGGGGCAGTATTTT
-	TRBV7-3	15	TRBD2	TRBJ2-2	CASRPGRAGTGELFF	TGTGCCAGCAGGCCGGGGAGGGCCGGGACCGGGGAGCTGTTTTTT
-	TRBV7-2	15	-	TRBJ2-5	CASSVERVSGETQYF	TGTGCCAGCAGCGTAGAAAGGGTGTCGGGGGAGACCCAGTACTTC
few	TRBV7-2	12	TRBD1	TRBJ1-2	CASSQDRVGYTF	TGTGCCAGCAGCCAGGACAGGGTCGGCTACACCTTC
-	TRBV12-5	14	-	TRBJ1-2	CASGPVGRNYGYTF	TGTGCTAGTGGCCCGGTGGGCAGGAACTATGGCTACACCTTC